This TCR beta chain originates from a study of shared clonotypes between healthy human individuals. Whole-study findings and limits: When naive CD4 clonotypes were compared across a few donors, around 4.6% were shared.

The CDR3 has 14 amino acids. V was shortened by 1 base and J by 7 bases, with 14 bases between the two germline ends. Germline V CDR1 and CDR2: MDHEN, SYDVKM. A note on this clone: Its antigen is currently unknown.

This table comes from immunoSEQ multiplex PCR, and its TCRdb copy is limited to in-frame clones, with some not included. The sample consists of about 2.3 million clones, under 95% of them appearing once. Sequenced sample: naive CD4+ T cells from PBMCs. The subset is: CD45RA+ positively selected. The chain links TRBV28 to TRBJ2-7; TRBD2 might be the D (5 bases). The clonotype originates from a man between 18 and 29 years old in good health. Some clones in this sample may be carry-over from other donors' samples. The CDR3 coding sequence is TGTGCCAGCAGTTTATTTGCACTCCCGGGGGAGCAGTACTTC. Its protein product is CASSLFALPGEQYF.